This TCR beta chain was sequenced for a study of control samples from healthy donors and cancer patients (TCRdb year 2020). From the cysteine through the phenylalanine, the CDR3 covers 12 amino acids. Left in the record is the CDR3 DNA by itself, 36 bases read in frame from the first base. Sequences SGHVS (CDR1) and FQNEAQ (CDR2) are obtained from the germline V gene. V is reduced by 2 bases and J by 5 bases, leaving a spacing of 7 bases between them. Library construction relied on the immunoSEQ multiplex PCR assay. Not all clones reach the TCRdb copy of this immuneACCESS table, which keeps in-frame sequences only. Checked studies attribute under half of the gap to unresolved V genes and leave the rest unexplained. This sample has approximately 130,000 clones in its table, and about 86% of those were observed once. Jointly, the top ten make up roughly an eighth of the sample. Comments on this clone: Its binding antigen is unknown. The record has no base qualities; no much larger clone is one base away.

The TCR comes from a man aged 30 to 39 in good health. Source material: blood. Recombination linked TRBV7-8 to TRBJ2-7; the D gene is not confidently resolved. The CDR3 is CASSLFDDEQYF. The base sequence is TGTGCCAGCAGCTTATTCGACGACGAGCAGTACTTC. With the rest looked up from the reference TRBV7-8 and TRBJ2-7 genes rather than sequenced, the full variable domain is GAGVSQSPRYKVAKRGQDVALRCDPISGHVSLFWYQQALGQGPEFLTYFQNEAQLDKSGLPSDRFFAERPEGSVSTLKIQRTQQEDSAVYLCASSLFDDEQYFGPGTRLTVT.